These 10 T cell receptor beta chains share one sample of origin, sequenced in a study of post-analysis software for immune sequencing data. Their antigens remain unidentified. Points from the study as a whole: The study found TRBV5-6, TRBV5-1 and TRBV20-1 among about 5 TRBV segments more frequent in patients than controls.

Unique molecular identifiers were present in the TCR beta cDNA libraries. A single record per CDR3 protein comes from TCRdb applying MiXCR to the PCR reads. The table records hundreds of thousands of distinct CDR3 sequences, more than 50% of them present only once. The sequenced sample was blood. These receptor sequences come from a girl aged 2 to 9 with multiple sclerosis.

V gene TRBV15 combines with J gene TRBJ2-1; D uncertain. Trimming took off 0 bases at V and 3 bases at J, with 9 bases between the two ends. This CDR3 has 15 amino acids. The germline gives CDR1 LNHNV, CDR2 YYDKDF (reference sequence). The chain's CDR3 is CATSRDAVVYNEQFF. The CDR3 DNA reads as TGTGCCACCAGCAGAGATGCGGTTGTCTACAATGAGCAGTTCTTC.

V is TRBV12-3 or TRBV12-4 and J is TRBJ1-1; 7 bases are a match to TRBD1. V lost 3 bases, J lost 1 base, and 11 bases stayed unmatched. The CDR3 length is 17 residues. The CDR3 spells CASSFPHSGQTNTEAFF. The CDR3 region has the DNA TGTGCCAGCAGTTTTCCCCACTCGGGACAGACGAACACTGAAGCTTTCTTT.

This rearrangement joins TRBV29-1 to TRBJ1-4; 12 bases fit TRBD1. CDR3 length: 13 amino acids. The V gene end was trimmed by 6 bases and the J gene end by 8 bases; junction bases not matched to a gene: 4. Per germline, CDR1 SQVTM and CDR2 ANQGSEA. CDR3 loop: CSVGQGAREKLFF. CDR3 coding DNA: TGCAGCGTGGGACAGGGGGCGCGGGAAAAACTGTTTTTT.

This clonotype has just a few counts. The chain joins TRBV7-3 to TRBJ2-1, with 7 nucleotides matching TRBD1. This CDR3 region has 13 residues. V was clipped by 5 bases and J by 6 bases; unmatched bases: 4. Germline V gene lookup returns CDR1 SGHTA and CDR2 FQGTGA. The CDR3 loop is CASSIHRGNEQFF. Written as DNA, the CDR3 is TGTGCCAGCAGCATCCACAGGGGCAATGAGCAGTTCTTC. The whole variable domain, filled in from reference TRBV7-3 and TRBJ2-1, reads GAGVSQTPSNKVTEKGKYVELRCDPISGHTALYWYRQSLGQGPEFLIYFQGTGAADDSGLPNDRFFAVRPEGSVSTLKIQRTERGDSAVYLCASSIHRGNEQFFGPGTRLTVL.

The chain links TRBV7-2 to TRBJ1-5, with a tentative D call TRBD1 (5 bases). Between the trimmed V and J ends, which lost 5 bases and 2 bases, there was a span of 16 bases. The CDR3 has 16 residues. Germline V gives CDR1 SGHTA, CDR2 FQGNSA. The CDR3 reads CASSPGRAGGNQPQHF. In DNA, the CDR3 is TGTGCCAGCAGCCCTGGTAGGGCGGGGGGCAATCAGCCCCAGCATTTT.

This chain joins TRBV25-1 and TRBJ1-2, with TRBD1 matching 9 bases. The germline V gene has CDR1 MGHDK and CDR2 SYGVNS. CDR3 length: 14 residues. V gave up 4 bases and J gave up 4 bases; unmatched junction bases: 4. This chain's CDR3 is CASSGGQGFYGYTF. DNA for the CDR3: TGTGCCAGCAGTGGAGGACAGGGGTTCTATGGCTACACCTTC.

The chain recombines TRBV15 with TRBJ2-1; 7 bases fit TRBD1. Trimming took 0 bases from V and 2 from J; bases not matched to a gene: 1. The germline V gene has CDR1 LNHNV and CDR2 YYDKDF (reference sequence). The CDR3 sequence is 15 residues long. CDR3: CATSRDTGAYNEQFF. CDR3 coding DNA: TGTGCCACCAGCAGAGATACAGGGGCCTACAATGAGCAGTTCTTC. Full variable domain (outside the CDR3, taken from reference TRBV15 and TRBJ2-1): DAMVIQNPRYQVTQFGKPVTLSCSQTLNHNVMYWYQQKSSQAPKLLFHYYDKDFNNEADTPDNFQSRRPNTSFCFLDIRSPGLGDTAMYLCATSRDTGAYNEQFFGPGTRLTVL.

This clonotype appeared a few times. The genes are TRBV10-2 and TRBJ2-1; TRBD2 aligns across 13 bases. This CDR3 comprises 15 residues. CDR1 and CDR2 from the germline V gene are WSHSY and SAAADI. Trimming took 0 bases from V and 9 from J; bases not matched to a gene: 2. CDR3 sequence: CASSESTSGRTEQFF. The CDR3 bases are TGCGCCAGCAGTGAGTCGACTAGCGGGAGGACTGAGCAGTTCTTC.

The chain uses TRBV6-5 and TRBJ2-1; D may be TRBD1 or TRBD2 (6 bases each). V was cut by 7 bases and J by 7 bases, with 20 bases left in between. The CDR3 runs 15 residues. CDR1 is MNHEY, CDR2 SVGAGI, per germline. The CDR3 region has the DNA TGTGCCAGCAACCCCACGGGGGCAGGAAGGAATGAGCAGTTCTTC. Translating it yields CASNPTGAGRNEQFF.

The V gene is TRBV2, the J gene TRBJ1-1; 12 positions match TRBD1. Germline values: CDR1 SNHLY, CDR2 FYNNEI. This CDR3 comprises 14 residues. Germline trimming cut 4 bases from V and 4 bases from J; bases unmatched to any gene: 1. The CDR3: CASSGDRGRTEAFF. As DNA, the CDR3 is TGTGCCAGCAGTGGGGACAGGGGGCGCACTGAAGCTTTCTTT.